This T cell receptor beta chain was captured by sequencing in a study of blood T cell repertoires in COVID-19. Study details: The analysed material was cDNA or gDNA that came from T cells, B-cell-depleted T cells, or PBMCs.

The CDR3 is made up of 16 amino acids. Trimming removed 4 bases at V and 0 bases at J, with 15 bases between. Germline values: CDR1 SGHTS, CDR2 YDEGEE. Authors' methods: Reference gene primers were amplified, and this amplification served to estimate nucleated cell counts. Repertoires were generated with immunoSEQ multiplex PCR, while TCRdb's copy carries only in-frame clones and drops some. V and J calls and clone size are copied from that table; D and trimming were computed from the DNA. The table records some 90,000 clones, about 84% of them present only once. Input material: peripheral blood. This TCR was sampled from a human donor in a cohort sampled during active COVID-19. This rearrangement joins TRBV5-8 to TRBJ2-3; no firm D call. CDR3 bases: TGTGCCAGCAGCAAATTTTTCCCAACTAGCACAGATACGCAGTATTTT. Amino acids: CASSKFFPTSTDTQYF. The whole variable domain, filled in from reference TRBV5-8 and TRBJ2-3, reads EAGVTQSPTHLIKTRGQQATLRCSPISGHTSVYWYQQALGLGLQFLLWYDEGEERNRGNFPPRFSGRQFPNYSSELNVNALELEDSALYLCASSKFFPTSTDTQYFGPGTRLTVL.